The entry below gives a single TCR beta chain sequence along with its context. The antigen is not known. This entry is derived from a study of regulatory T cells in long-lasting Graves disease. Overall study findings and caveats: Those with persistent disease had in common more public clonotypes (fewer than 3,000) than new patients (approximately 990).

Trimming removed 4 bases from V and 4 bases from J, with 32 bases in between. Per the germline V gene, CDR1 is SNHLY and CDR2 is FYNNEI. The CDR3 contains 20 residues. Time point reported: persistent/refractory GD, antithyroid drugs over 5 years with positive TRAb. RNA extracted from PBMCs served as the sequencing template. The patients were drawn from one endocrinology department in Xi'an, China. Collection of peripheral blood (roughly 9.7 milliliters) was done using EDTA tubes. Arm-PCR of CDR3 regions with iRepertoire HTBI primers generated TCR beta libraries. Study processing details: Samples revealed 60 to 70 TRBV and over twelve TRBJ segments. TCRdb re-derived calls from the multiplex PCR reads in MiXCR, one entry per CDR3 protein. TCRdb, rather than the study authors, made the V and J calls. The sample yields fewer than 450,000 distinct CDR3 sequences, under 25% seen once.

Here the sequenced sample was peripheral blood mononuclear cells (PBMCs), taken when the disease was refractory, from a patient treated with antithyroid drugs. V and J are TRBV2 and TRBJ2-7; a weak D match, TRBD2 (5 bases). The receptor was isolated from a female donor with Graves disease. The CDR3 loop reads CASSGPLAGAKLDSVYEQYF. DNA for the CDR3: TGTGCCAGCAGTGGTCCCCTGGCGGGCGCTAAACTCGACTCTGTTTACGAGCAGTACTTC.